This TCR beta chain emerged from a study of blood T cell repertoires in COVID-19. Study information: The United States, Italy and Spain were the sources of the acute and convalescent COVID-19 samples. T cells, B-cell-depleted T cells, or PBMCs provided the cDNA or gDNA that served as material.

The CDR3 has 14 amino acids. The V gene lost 5 bases and the J gene lost 4 bases, with 12 bases spanning the gap. The germline V gene has CDR1 SGHAT and CDR2 FQNNGV. Authors' methods: Amplification of reference gene primers provided the estimated nucleated cell counts. Produced via immunoSEQ multiplex PCR; TCRdb's table is partial and in-frame only. That table supplies the V and J calls and clone size; D and trimming were determined from the DNA. The sample yields some 110,000 clones, approximately 79% seen once. The rearrangement joins TRBV11-2 to TRBJ1-3; possibly TRBD1 for D (6 bases). Sequencing input: peripheral blood. The TCR originated in a man aged 50 or older with acute or convalescent COVID-19. CDR3 in amino acids: CASSASDSGNTIYF. Written as DNA, the CDR3 is TGTGCCAGCAGCGCCTCGGACAGCGGAAACACCATATATTTT. The full variable domain, its missing parts supplied by reference TRBV11-2 and TRBJ1-3, is EAGVAQSPRYKIIEKRQSVAFWCNPISGHATLYWYQQILGQGPKLLIQFQNNGVVDDSQLPKDRFSAERLKGVDSTLKIQPAKLEDSAVYLCASSASDSGNTIYFGEGSWLTVV.